The T cell receptor beta chain described here comes from a study of beta chain features in type 1 diabetes. Stem cell-like memory, regulatory, central memory and naive CD4+ cells were sorted via CD45RO/CCR7/CD25/CD127/CD95/CD27. Study findings and constraints: Unsettled here was the matter of whether HLA type influences TCRB rearrangement. Fewer insertions but more deletions were seen at VDJ junctions in type 1 diabetes patients.

The study reverse transcribed the entire isolated RNA, so it sequenced expressed TCRB transcripts. Method: immunoSEQ multiplex PCR; TCRdb's copy keeps in-frame clones and lacks some. In the table there are under 400,000 clones, around 12% of which are singletons. The CDR3 runs 14 residues. V lost 0 bases and J lost 14, with 14 bases in between. CDR1 SNHLY and CDR2 FYNNEI come from the germline V gene. On this clone itself: Its antigen is undetermined.

The sequence derives from a young man in good health. Sequenced sample: naive CD4+ T cells from blood. V usage is TRBV2 and J usage is TRBJ1-6; D perhaps matches TRBD1 (6 bases). DNA of the CDR3: TGTGCCAGCAGTGAAGCGCTTATGGGGGCAGCCCTCCACTTT. Translated: CASSEALMGAALHF.